Below, 22 T cell receptor beta chains from the same sample are listed, as sequenced in a study of molecular identifiers for immune sequencing clone quantification. TCRdb recomputed calls from the PCR reads with MiXCR, one row per CDR3 protein. The sample has approximately 63,000 distinct CDR3 sequences, about 20% seen once. The sample was naive CD8+ T cells from blood, with Jurkat cell RNA spiked in. Subset given: FACS-sorted CD8+CD4-CCR7+CD45RA+ naive T cells. Source of these receptors: a human donor in good health. Some libraries in this study had Jurkat cell RNA spiked in.

This clonotype was picked up many times. This chain joins TRBV7-2 and TRBJ1-4, with TRBD1 as a possible D gene (5 bases). There are 18 residues in the CDR3. Trimming pared 1 base from V and 0 bases from J, leaving 15 bases between. Germline values: CDR1 SGHTA, CDR2 FQGNSA. CDR3 nucleotide sequence: TGTGCCAGCAGCTTAGGCGCTTTAGGGGAAACAACTAATGAAAAACTGTTTTTT. The encoded protein is CASSLGALGETTNEKLFF.

This clonotype was seen ten or more times. This chain uses TRBV30 with TRBJ2-2; D gene ambiguous. V dropped 2 bases and J dropped 4 bases, with 14 bases sitting between them. The CDR3 is 15 amino acids. CDR1 and CDR2 (germline): GTSNPN, SVGIG (reference sequence). CDR3 amino acids: CAWSPDPTGTGELFF. The CDR3 DNA is TGTGCCTGGAGTCCAGACCCTACGGGCACCGGGGAGCTGTTTTTT. Using reference TRBV30 and TRBJ2-2 for the parts outside the CDR3, the full variable domain is SQTIHQWPATLVQPVGSPLSLECTVEGTSNPNLYWYRQAAGRGLQLLFYSVGIGQISSEVPQNLSASRPQDRQFILSSKKLLLSDSGFYLCAWSPDPTGTGELFFGEGSRLTVL.

Ten or more counts support this clonotype. This chain uses TRBV4-1 with TRBJ2-7; perhaps TRBD1 as D (5 bases). Germline-derived CDR1 and CDR2 are MGHRA and YSYEKL. The CDR3 spans 13 residues. Trimming cost V 4 bases and J 6 bases, with 13 bases left between them. In nucleotides, the CDR3 is TGCGCCAGCAGCCTAGAAGACAGAACCGAGCAGTACTTC. Translation gives CASSLEDRTEQYF.

On this clonotype itself: This may be a read error: a much more frequent sequence differs by one nucleotide. The rearrangement links TRBV4-1 to TRBJ1-4; 8 bases are a match to TRBD1. In germline, CDR1 is MGHRA, CDR2 YSYEKL. This CDR3 has 15 residues. CDR3 DNA sequence: TGCGCCAGCAGCCAATATCAGGGGGCTGAAGAAAAACTGCTTTTT. Translating gives CASSQYQGAEEKLLF.

J is TRBJ2-1 and V is TRBV13; 10 positions agree with TRBD2. The CDR3 sequence is 15 residues long. V was clipped by 5 bases and J by 9 bases; unmatched bases: 10. CDR1 and CDR2 (germline): PRHDT, FYEKMQ (reference sequence). This CDR3 reads CASSPRLAGDSEQFF. Here the CDR3 DNA reads TGTGCCAGCAGCCCGCGGCTAGCGGGAGACAGTGAGCAGTTCTTC.

Many counts were recorded for this clonotype. The chain employs TRBV28 and TRBJ1-6; perhaps TRBD1 as D (6 bases). The CDR3 is made up of 16 amino acids. V was shortened by 4 bases and J by 0 bases, with 10 bases between the two germline ends. The germline CDR1 and CDR2 sequences are MDHEN and SYDVKM. This CDR3 is CASSWTVSSYNSPLHF. Written as DNA, the CDR3 is TGTGCCAGCAGTTGGACAGTCAGCTCCTATAATTCACCCCTCCACTTT.

V gene TRBV24-1 combines with J gene TRBJ2-1, with D uncertain. Germline lookup yields CDR1 KGHDR and CDR2 SFDVKD. This CDR3 contains 12 residues. Trimming removed 6 bases from V and 7 bases from J, with 9 bases in between. CDR3 in amino acids: CATSPSGNEQFF. Written as DNA, the CDR3 is TGTGCCACCAGTCCTTCTGGGAATGAGCAGTTCTTC.

This clonotype was seen a few times. The CDR3 does not close with the conserved phenylalanine or tryptophan, likely indicating a read error. This chain links TRBV11-3 with TRBJ2-1; 8 bases map to TRBD1. The CDR3 has 15 amino acids. Germline V lookup: CDR1 SGHNT, CDR2 YENEEA. Trimming took 4 bases from V and 4 from J; bases not matched to a gene: 6. This chain's CDR3 is CASSSDRGPYNEQFS. The CDR3 nucleotides read TGTGCCAGCAGCTCAGACAGGGGCCCTTACAATGAGCAGTTCTCC.

At least ten counts were recorded for this clonotype. This chain joins TRBV21-1 and TRBJ2-5; the table calls TRBD1, which could not be checked here. TRBV21-1 is listed as a pseudogene. This CDR3 comprises 23 residues. The CDR3 DNA follows: TGTGCCAGCAGCAATTCCTGGAAGGACATTCGGATCCGTGACAGGGGCTTTCAAGAGACCCAGTACTTC. This encodes CASSNSWKDIRIRDRGFQETQYF.

This clonotype was observed a few times. This chain joins TRBV29-1 and TRBJ2-1; no clear D gene. CDR1 and CDR2 (germline): SQVTM, ANQGSEA. This CDR3 contains 15 residues. V lost 1 base and J lost 8, with 18 bases in between. The CDR3 DNA sequence: TGCAGCGTTGAAGGAGGAAATCTTTACGGCGATGAGCAGTTCTTC. Residues: CSVEGGNLYGDEQFF.

This clonotype was found many times. This sequence joins TRBV9 and TRBJ1-3; 9 nucleotides match TRBD1. This CDR3 has 18 residues. The J segment lost 2 bases and the V segment lost 1 base, leaving 10 bases of the junction unmatched. From germline, CDR1 is SGDLS and CDR2 YYNGEE. CDR3 sequence: CASSVNPRGTGTGNTIYF. The CDR3 DNA is TGTGCCAGCAGCGTAAACCCTCGAGGGACAGGGACTGGAAACACCATATATTTT.

This clonotype has a count of ten or more. J is TRBJ2-7 and V is TRBV27, with D possibly TRBD1 on 5 matching bases. In germline, CDR1 is MNHEY, CDR2 SMNVEV (reference sequence). V lost 3 bases, J lost 1 base, and 7 bases lay in between. The CDR3 is 13 amino acids. The CDR3 loop reads CASSLTVSYEQYF. As DNA, the CDR3 is TGTGCCAGCAGTTTGACAGTGTCCTACGAGCAGTACTTC.

In this sample, this clonotype turned up once. The rearrangement uses TRBV7-6 and TRBJ2-7, with D perhaps matching TRBD1 or TRBD2 (5 bases each). Trimming removed 8 bases at V and 3 bases at J, with 14 bases between. Germline values: CDR1 SGHVS, CDR2 FNYEAQ. The CDR3 consists of 13 residues. DNA of the CDR3: TGTGCCAGCGGCCACGGGACCAACTACGAGCAGTACTTC. Translation gives CASGHGTNYEQYF.

In its sample, this clonotype was seen many times. The chain combines TRBV6-5 with TRBJ2-6; D might be TRBD1 (7 bases). CDR3 length equals 16 residues. The germline gives CDR1 MNHEY, CDR2 SVGAGI. Trimming pared 6 bases from V and 0 bases from J, leaving 12 bases between. The CDR3 nucleotides read TGTGCCAGCAGCCCAGGGGGGTTCTCTGGGGCCAACGTCCTGACTTTC. It translates to CASSPGGFSGANVLTF.

About this clonotype itself: This clone may be a read error of a much larger clone one base away. The chain uses TRBV2 and TRBJ2-1; 10 bases agree with TRBD2. CDR1 is SNHLY and CDR2 is FYNNEI in the germline V gene. Trimming at V came to 2 bases and at J to 8 bases, leaving 6 bases not matched to a gene. The CDR3 has 15 amino acids. Written as DNA, the CDR3 is TGTGCCAGCAGTGAATTCGCTAGCGGGAGAGATGAGCAGTTCTTC. Its translation is CASSEFASGRDEQFF.

This clonotype showed up many times. The DNA of the CDR3 is TGTGCCAGCAGGGGGACGGGGGGCTGGTCCTACGAGCAGTACTTC. It yields the protein CASRGTGGWSYEQYF. V and J are TRBV2 and TRBJ2-7, with D tentatively TRBD2 (7 bases). Trimming removed 6 bases at V and 1 base at J, with 16 bases between. The CDR3 consists of 15 residues. Germline V lookup: CDR1 SNHLY, CDR2 FYNNEI.

This clonotype appeared a few times. The junction departs from the called germline gene at one end, perhaps through a read error. The V call is TRBV5-3, the J call TRBJ2-1; 7 nucleotides match TRBD2. TRBV5-3 has ORF status, its function being uncertain. The CDR3 contains 16 residues. The DNA of the CDR3 is TGTGCCAGCAGCTGGTCAGGGCGGGAGAGAAAGTATGAGCAGTTCTTC. Encoded protein: CASSWSGRERKYEQFF.

A note on this clonotype: This may come from a read error, since a much larger clone is one base off. The chain combines TRBV4-1 with TRBJ2-1; possibly TRBD1 or TRBD2 for D (5 bases each). Germline-derived CDR1 and CDR2 are MGHRA and YSYEKL. CDR3 length equals 14 residues. Trimming stripped 3 bases from V and 3 bases from J, with 9 bases between. DNA for the CDR3: TGCGCCAGCAGCCAGGGACCTGTCTACAATGAGCAGTTCTTC. This translates into CASSQGPVYNEQFF.

This clonotype has a count of ten or more. J is TRBJ2-7 and V is TRBV10-1; possibly TRBD2 for D (5 bases). Trimming cost V 0 bases and J 7 bases, with 7 bases left between them. Germline V gene data show CDR1 as WNHNN and CDR2 as SYGVQD (reference sequence). The CDR3 runs to 12 residues. The CDR3 sequence is CASSESLGEQYF. CDR3 DNA: TGCGCCAGCAGTGAGTCACTAGGAGAGCAGTACTTC.

This clonotype was seen at least ten times. This chain uses TRBV7-2 with TRBJ2-3, with D tentatively TRBD2 (6 bases). This CDR3 region has 18 residues. The V end was cut by 0 bases, the J end by 0 bases, with 16 bases between. CDR1 is SGHTA and CDR2 is FQGNSA in the germline V gene. The CDR3 sequence: CASSLAITSSYSTDTQYF. CDR3 DNA: TGTGCCAGCAGCTTAGCGATAACTAGCAGTTATAGCACAGATACGCAGTATTTT.

The chain uses TRBV13 and TRBJ2-7; D not certain. Trimming removed 5 bases at V and 3 bases at J, with 14 bases between. CDR3 size: 14 residues. Germline-derived CDR1 and CDR2 are PRHDT and FYEKMQ (reference sequence). In DNA form, the CDR3 reads TGTGCCAGCAGCCCCCGTTCGCTAAACTACGAGCAGTACTTC. Its translation: CASSPRSLNYEQYF.

This clonotype was picked up many times. This chain links TRBV7-9 with TRBJ2-7; tentatively, D is TRBD2 (5 bases). This CDR3 has 14 residues. Germline V lookup: CDR1 SEHNR, CDR2 FQNEAQ (reference sequence). V lost 5 bases and J 3 bases, leaving 14 bases between the germline ends. The CDR3 sequence is CASSLGPAGYEQYF. In DNA, the CDR3 is TGTGCCAGCAGCCTCGGACCGGCGGGCTACGAGCAGTACTTC. The variable domain in full, completed from reference TRBV7-9 and TRBJ2-7, reads DTGVSQNPRHKITKRGQNVTFRCDPISEHNRLYWYRQTLGQGPEFLTYFQNEAQLEKSRLLSDRFSAERPKGSFSTLEIQRTEQGDSAMYLCASSLGPAGYEQYFGPGTRLTVT.